This entry concerns a single TCR beta chain. This sample was included in a study of blood T cell repertoires in COVID-19. Background on the study: From T cells, B-cell-depleted T cells, or PBMCs came the material, which was cDNA or gDNA.

V lost 0 bases to trimming and J lost 12 bases; unmatched junction nucleotides: 12. This CDR3 has 16 residues. Germline V lookup: CDR1 SGDLS, CDR2 YYNGEE. Assay used: immunoSEQ multiplex PCR; TCRdb lists only in-frame clones, some missing. The sample comprises some 130,000 clones, around three quarters of which are singletons, and 3% to 4.5% rests with the top ten. The receptor was isolated from an elderly woman with acute or convalescent COVID-19. The sequenced sample consisted of peripheral blood. The chain joins TRBV9 to TRBJ2-1; TRBD1 matches 10 bases. The CDR3 bases are TGTGCCAGCAGCGTAGATGGGACAGGGGACCTCACTCCGCAGTTCTTC. It encodes CASSVDGTGDLTPQFF.